This T cell receptor (beta chain) derives from a study of blood T cells in healthy people across ages. A second PCR, run for 7 to 11 cycles, used a sample-barcoded 5' primer plus a J-beta primer mix. MiXCR, applied by TCRdb to the 5' RACE reads, yields one record per CDR3 protein. The sample has fewer than 2,000,000 distinct CDR3 sequences; 30% to 40% are singletons. The V segment lost 3 bases and the J segment 0 bases; nucleotides outside the gene matches: 5. Germline values: CDR1 LGHDT, CDR2 YNNKEL (reference sequence). The CDR3 consists of 15 residues. The TCR comes from a human donor in good health. Sequences were obtained from blood. V and J are TRBV3-1 and TRBJ2-7; TRBD1 aligns across 7 bases. DNA of the CDR3: TGTGCCAGCAGCCACGGGACAGAGAGCTCCTACGAGCAGTACTTC. This encodes CASSHGTESSYEQYF.